This T cell receptor (beta chain) originates from a study of tumor-infiltrating lymphocytes in primary liver carcinoma. The overall study: Samples had roughly 3.65 to 8 million productive TCRbeta reads, comparable between tissue types.

This clonotype has a single count. Its antigen is not identified. The junction departs from the called germline gene at one end, perhaps through a read error. The CDR3 extends over 13 amino acids. Per germline, CDR1 GTSNPN and CDR2 SVGIG (reference sequence). Unsorted bulk tissue of about 18-34 mg yielded co-extracted RNA and DNA. The template, around 540 ng total RNA, yielded TCR beta cDNA made with a constant-region primer. It was through three nested multiplex PCR rounds of slightly modified ARM-PCR that TCR beta libraries arose. The first two PCR rounds used TRBV1-TRBV30 primers with a Cbeta primer, 9 to 11 cycles each. TCRdb re-called the multiplex PCR reads through MiXCR, storing one row per CDR3 protein. The sample lists 40,000 or so distinct CDR3 sequences; 60% to 80% were seen once. Study-level findings and limits: Reduced overlap was seen in tumor-adjacent and tumor-blood pairs versus tumor region pairs. Tumor top-250-clone fractions significantly exceeded those of blood (p = 0.039).

The chain recombines TRBV30 with TRBJ2-5; 8 nucleotides agree with TRBD1. This TCR was recovered from a man aged 40-50 years with primary liver carcinoma and hepatitis B virus infection. Specimen: tumor-adjacent normal liver tissue. CDR3 sequence reads: CAMNTGGSETQYF. The CDR3 bases are TGTGCCATGAACACAGGGGGGTCAGAGACTCAGTACTTC.